This paragraph covers one T cell receptor beta chain sequence. In the original processing: Amplified reference gene primers provided the basis for estimating nucleated cell counts. TCRdb keeps only in-frame clones here, not all; method: immunoSEQ multiplex PCR. That table supplies the V and J calls and clone size; D and trimming were determined from the DNA. Altogether 100,000 to 150,000 clones are present, around 78% being singletons, with the ten largest covering about 2%. The sample is drawn from a study of blood T cell repertoires in COVID-19. Study in general: The study drew acute and convalescent COVID-19 samples from the United States, Italy and Spain. T cells, B-cell-depleted T cells, or PBMCs supplied cDNA or gDNA.

CDR3 length: 15 residues. From germline, CDR1 is LNHDA and CDR2 SQIVND (reference sequence). V was pared by 6 bases and J by 9 bases, with 11 bases of the junction left unmatched. Material for sequencing was peripheral blood. The source of this sequence is a man aged 65 to 85 with acute or convalescent COVID-19. The chain uses TRBV19 and TRBJ1-6, with TRBD1 identical over 7 bases. In DNA form, the CDR3 reads TGTGCCAGTAGATTAGACAGGGCCCTCACTTCACCCCTCCACTTT. Its protein is CASRLDRALTSPLHF.